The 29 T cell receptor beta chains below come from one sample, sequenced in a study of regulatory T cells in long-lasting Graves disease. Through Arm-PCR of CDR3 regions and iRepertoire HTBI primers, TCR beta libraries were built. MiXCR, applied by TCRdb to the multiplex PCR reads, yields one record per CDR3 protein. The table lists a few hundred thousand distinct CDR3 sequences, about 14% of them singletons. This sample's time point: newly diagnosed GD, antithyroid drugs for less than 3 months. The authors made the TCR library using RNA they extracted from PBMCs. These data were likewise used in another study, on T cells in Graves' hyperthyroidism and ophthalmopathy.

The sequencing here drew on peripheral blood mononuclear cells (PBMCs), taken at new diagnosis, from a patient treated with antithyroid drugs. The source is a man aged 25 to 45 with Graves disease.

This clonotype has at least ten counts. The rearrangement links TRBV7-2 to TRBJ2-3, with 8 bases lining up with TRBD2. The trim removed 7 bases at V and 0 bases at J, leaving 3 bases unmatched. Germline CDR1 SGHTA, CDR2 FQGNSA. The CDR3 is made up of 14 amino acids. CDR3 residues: CASMLAGSTDTQYF. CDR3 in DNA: TGTGCCAGCATGCTAGCGGGTAGCACAGATACGCAGTATTTT.

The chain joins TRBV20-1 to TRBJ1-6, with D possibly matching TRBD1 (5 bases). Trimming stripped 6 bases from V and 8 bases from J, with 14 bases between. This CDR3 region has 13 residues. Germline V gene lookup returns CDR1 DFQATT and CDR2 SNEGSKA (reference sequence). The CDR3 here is CSAAGHLDSPLHF. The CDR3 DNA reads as TGCAGTGCAGCAGGGCATCTTGATTCACCCCTCCACTTT.

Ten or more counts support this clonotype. CDR3 in amino acids: CASESLGRPGELFF. CDR3 coding DNA: TGTGCCAGCGAATCCCTGGGCAGGCCCGGGGAGCTGTTTTTT. V usage is TRBV2 and J usage is TRBJ2-2; D unresolved. V was trimmed by 8 bases and J by 6 bases, leaving 16 bases between them. The CDR3 is 14 residues long. Germline V CDR1 and CDR2: SNHLY, FYNNEI.

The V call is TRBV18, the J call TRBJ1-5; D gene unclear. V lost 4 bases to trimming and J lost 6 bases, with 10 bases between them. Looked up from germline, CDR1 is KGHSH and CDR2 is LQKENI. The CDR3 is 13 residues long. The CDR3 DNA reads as TGTGCCAGCTCACGGGCAGTCAGTCAGCCCCAGCATTTT. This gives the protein CASSRAVSQPQHF.

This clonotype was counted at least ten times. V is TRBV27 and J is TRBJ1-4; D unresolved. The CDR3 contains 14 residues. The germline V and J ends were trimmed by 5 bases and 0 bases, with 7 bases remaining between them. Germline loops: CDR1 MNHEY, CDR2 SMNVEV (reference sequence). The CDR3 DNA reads TGTGCCAGCAGTCTAGTTGCAACTAATGAAAAACTGTTTTTT. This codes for CASSLVATNEKLFF.

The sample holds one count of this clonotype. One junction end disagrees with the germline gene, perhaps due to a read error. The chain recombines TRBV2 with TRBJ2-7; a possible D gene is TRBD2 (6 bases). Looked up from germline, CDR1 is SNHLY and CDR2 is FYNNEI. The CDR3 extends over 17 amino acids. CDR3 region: CASSQDGSGHLAYEQYF. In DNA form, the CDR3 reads TGCGCCAGCAGCCAGGATGGGAGCGGGCACCTAGCCTACGAGCAGTACTTC.

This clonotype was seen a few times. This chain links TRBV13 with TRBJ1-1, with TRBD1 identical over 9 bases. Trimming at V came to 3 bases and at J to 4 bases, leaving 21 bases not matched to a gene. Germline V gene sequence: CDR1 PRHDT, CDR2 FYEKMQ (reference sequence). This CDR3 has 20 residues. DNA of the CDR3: TGTGCCAGCAGCTTCCGGACAGGGGATGGTAGAGGCGTCGAAGCCACTGAAGCTTTCTTT. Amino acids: CASSFRTGDGRGVEATEAFF.

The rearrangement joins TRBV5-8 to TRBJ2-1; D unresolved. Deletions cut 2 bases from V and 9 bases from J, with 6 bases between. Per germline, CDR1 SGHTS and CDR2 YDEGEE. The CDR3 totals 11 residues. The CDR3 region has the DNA TGTGCCAGCAGCTTTTTACCTGAGCAGTTCTTC. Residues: CASSFLPEQFF.

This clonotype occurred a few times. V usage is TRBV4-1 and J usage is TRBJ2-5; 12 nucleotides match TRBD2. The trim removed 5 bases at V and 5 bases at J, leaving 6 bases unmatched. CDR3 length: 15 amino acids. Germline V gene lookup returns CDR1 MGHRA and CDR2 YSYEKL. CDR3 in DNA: TGCGCCAGCAGCGCGACTAGCGGGAGCGTCGAGACCCAGTACTTC. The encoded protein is CASSATSGSVETQYF.

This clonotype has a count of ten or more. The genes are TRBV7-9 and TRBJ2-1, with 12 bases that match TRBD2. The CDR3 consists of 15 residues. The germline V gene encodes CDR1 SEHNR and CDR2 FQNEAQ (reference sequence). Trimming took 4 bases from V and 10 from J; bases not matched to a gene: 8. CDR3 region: CASSSILAGGKEQFF. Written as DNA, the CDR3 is TGTGCCAGCAGCTCAATTCTAGCGGGAGGGAAAGAGCAGTTCTTC.

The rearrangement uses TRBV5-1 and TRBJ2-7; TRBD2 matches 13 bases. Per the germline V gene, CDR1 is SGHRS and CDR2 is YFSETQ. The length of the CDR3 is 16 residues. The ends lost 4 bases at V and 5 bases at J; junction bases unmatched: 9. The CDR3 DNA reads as TGCGCCAGCAGCCCGCTGACTAGCGGGGGGCGGGACGAGCAGTACTTC. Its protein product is CASSPLTSGGRDEQYF.

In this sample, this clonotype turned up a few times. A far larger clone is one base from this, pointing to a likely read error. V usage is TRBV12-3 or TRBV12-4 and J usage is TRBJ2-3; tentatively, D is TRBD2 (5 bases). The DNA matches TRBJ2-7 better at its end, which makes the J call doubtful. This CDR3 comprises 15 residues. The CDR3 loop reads CASSDDGGGPYEQYF. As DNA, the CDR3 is TGTGCCAGCAGTGACGACGGAGGCGGACCCTACGAGCAGTACTTC.

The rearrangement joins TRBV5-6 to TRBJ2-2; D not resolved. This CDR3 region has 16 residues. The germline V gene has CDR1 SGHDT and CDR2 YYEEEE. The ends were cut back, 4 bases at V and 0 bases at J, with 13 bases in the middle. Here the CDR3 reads CASSPRTVSNTGELFF. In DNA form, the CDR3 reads TGTGCCAGCAGCCCTCGGACCGTCTCGAACACCGGGGAGCTGTTTTTT. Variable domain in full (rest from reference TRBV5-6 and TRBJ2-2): DAGVTQSPTHLIKTRGQQVTLRCSPKSGHDTVSWYQQALGQGPQFIFQYYEEEERQRGNFPDRFSGHQFPNYSSELNVNALLLGDSALYLCASSPRTVSNTGELFFGEGSRLTVL.

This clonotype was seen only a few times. The CDR3 spells CASGQGWADTQYF. The CDR3 coding sequence is TGTGCCAGCGGTCAGGGATGGGCAGATACGCAGTATTTT. The chain joins TRBV27 to TRBJ2-3; tentative D call: TRBD1 (5 bases). Germline V gene lookup returns CDR1 MNHEY and CDR2 SMNVEV (reference sequence). Trimming stripped 8 bases from V and 4 bases from J, with 13 bases between. This CDR3 comprises 13 residues.

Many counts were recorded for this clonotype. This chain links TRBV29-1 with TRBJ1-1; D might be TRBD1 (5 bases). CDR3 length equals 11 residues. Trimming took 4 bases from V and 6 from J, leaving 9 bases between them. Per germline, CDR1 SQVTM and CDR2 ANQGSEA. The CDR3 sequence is CSVAQVSEAFF. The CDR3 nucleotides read TGCAGCGTTGCACAGGTTTCTGAAGCTTTCTTT.

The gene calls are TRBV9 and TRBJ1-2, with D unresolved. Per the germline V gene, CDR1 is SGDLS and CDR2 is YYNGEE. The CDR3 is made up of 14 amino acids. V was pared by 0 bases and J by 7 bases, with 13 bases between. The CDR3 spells CASSVVDQASGYTF. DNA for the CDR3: TGTGCCAGCAGCGTAGTTGATCAGGCGAGTGGCTACACCTTC.

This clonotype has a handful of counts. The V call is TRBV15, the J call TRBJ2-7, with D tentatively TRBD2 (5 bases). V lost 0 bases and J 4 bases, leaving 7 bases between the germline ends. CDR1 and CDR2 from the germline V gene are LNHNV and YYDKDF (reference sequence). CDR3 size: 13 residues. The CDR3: CATSRDSGYEQYF. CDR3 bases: TGTGCCACCAGCAGAGATTCGGGGTACGAGCAGTACTTC.

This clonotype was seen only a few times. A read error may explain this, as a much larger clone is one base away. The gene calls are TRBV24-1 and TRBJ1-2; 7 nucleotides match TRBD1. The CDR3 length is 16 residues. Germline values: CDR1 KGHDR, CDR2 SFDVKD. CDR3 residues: CAISGTGTDYFYGYTF. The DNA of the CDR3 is TGTGCCATCAGTGGCACCGGGACAGATTATTTCTATGGCTACACCTTC.

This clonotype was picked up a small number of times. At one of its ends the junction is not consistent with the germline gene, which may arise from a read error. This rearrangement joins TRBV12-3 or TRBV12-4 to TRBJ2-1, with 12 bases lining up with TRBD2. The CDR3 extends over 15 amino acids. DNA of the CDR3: TGTGCCATCAGTGATTCCCTAGCGGGAGGGGGTGAGCAGTTCTTC. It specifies CAISDSLAGGGEQFF.

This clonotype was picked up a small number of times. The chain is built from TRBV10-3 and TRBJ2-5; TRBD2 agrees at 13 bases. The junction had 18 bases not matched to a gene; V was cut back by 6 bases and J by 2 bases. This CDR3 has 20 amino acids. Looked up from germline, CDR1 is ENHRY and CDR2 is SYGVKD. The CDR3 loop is CAIRATGTSGIPVRQETQYF. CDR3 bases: TGTGCCATCAGGGCCACCGGGACTAGCGGGATTCCCGTACGGCAAGAGACCCAGTACTTC.

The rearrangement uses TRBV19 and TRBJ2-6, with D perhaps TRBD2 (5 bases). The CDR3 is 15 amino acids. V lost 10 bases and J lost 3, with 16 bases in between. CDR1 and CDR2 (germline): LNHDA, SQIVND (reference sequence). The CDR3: CATSPRGSGANVLTF. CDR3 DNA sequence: TGTGCCACCTCCCCTCGGGGTAGTGGGGCCAACGTCCTGACTTTC. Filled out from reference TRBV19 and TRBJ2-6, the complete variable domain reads DGGITQSPKYLFRKEGQNVTLSCEQNLNHDAMYWYRQDPGQGLRLIYYSQIVNDFQKGDIAEGYSVSREKKESFPLTVTSAQKNPTAFYLCATSPRGSGANVLTFGAGSRLTVL.

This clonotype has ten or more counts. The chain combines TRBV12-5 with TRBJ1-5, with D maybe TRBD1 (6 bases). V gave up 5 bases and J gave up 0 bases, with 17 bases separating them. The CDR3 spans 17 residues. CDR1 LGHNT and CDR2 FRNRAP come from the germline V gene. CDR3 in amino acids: CASGPTGGLDSNQPQHF. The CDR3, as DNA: TGTGCTAGTGGTCCAACGGGGGGGCTGGATAGCAATCAGCCCCAGCATTTT.

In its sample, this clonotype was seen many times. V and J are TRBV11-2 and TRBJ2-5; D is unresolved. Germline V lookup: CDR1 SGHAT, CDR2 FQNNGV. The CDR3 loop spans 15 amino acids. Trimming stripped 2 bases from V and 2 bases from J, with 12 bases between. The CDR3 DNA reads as TGTGCCAGCAGCTTACGGGTGGGATTGCAAGAGACCCAGTACTTC. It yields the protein CASSLRVGLQETQYF. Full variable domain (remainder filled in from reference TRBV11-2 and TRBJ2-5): EAGVAQSPRYKIIEKRQSVAFWCNPISGHATLYWYQQILGQGPKLLIQFQNNGVVDDSQLPKDRFSAERLKGVDSTLKIQPAKLEDSAVYLCASSLRVGLQETQYFGPGTRLLVL.

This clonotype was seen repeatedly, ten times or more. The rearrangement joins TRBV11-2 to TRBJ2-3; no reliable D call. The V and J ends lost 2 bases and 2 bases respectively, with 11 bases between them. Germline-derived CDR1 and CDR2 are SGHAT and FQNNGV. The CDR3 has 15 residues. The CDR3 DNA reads TGTGCCAGCAGCTTAATGAGGTCTAACACAGATACGCAGTATTTT. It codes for CASSLMRSNTDTQYF.

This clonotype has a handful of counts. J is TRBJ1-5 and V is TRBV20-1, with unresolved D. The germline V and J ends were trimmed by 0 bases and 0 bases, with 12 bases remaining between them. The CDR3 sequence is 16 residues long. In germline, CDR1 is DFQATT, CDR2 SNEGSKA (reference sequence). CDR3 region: CSARDGGGSSNQPQHF. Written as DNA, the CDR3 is TGCAGTGCTAGAGATGGAGGTGGCAGTAGCAATCAGCCCCAGCATTTT.

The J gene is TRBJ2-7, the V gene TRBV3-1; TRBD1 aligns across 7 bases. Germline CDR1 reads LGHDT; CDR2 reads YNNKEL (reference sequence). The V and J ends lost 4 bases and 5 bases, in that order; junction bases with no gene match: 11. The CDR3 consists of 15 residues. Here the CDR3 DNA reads TGTGCCAGCAGCCCTCTACAGGGGTCCAACCACGAGCAGTACTTC. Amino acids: CASSPLQGSNHEQYF.

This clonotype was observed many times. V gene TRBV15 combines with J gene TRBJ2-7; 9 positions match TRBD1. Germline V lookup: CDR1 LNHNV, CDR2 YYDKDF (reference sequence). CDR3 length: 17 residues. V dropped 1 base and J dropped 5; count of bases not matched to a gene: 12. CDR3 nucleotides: TGTGCCACCAGCAGAGGGAGGAAGGGGACAGGGTACAACGAGCAGTACTTC. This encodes CATSRGRKGTGYNEQYF. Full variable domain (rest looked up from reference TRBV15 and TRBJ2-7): DAMVIQNPRYQVTQFGKPVTLSCSQTLNHNVMYWYQQKSSQAPKLLFHYYDKDFNNEADTPDNFQSRRPNTSFCFLDIRSPGLGDTAMYLCATSRGRKGTGYNEQYFGPGTRLTVT.

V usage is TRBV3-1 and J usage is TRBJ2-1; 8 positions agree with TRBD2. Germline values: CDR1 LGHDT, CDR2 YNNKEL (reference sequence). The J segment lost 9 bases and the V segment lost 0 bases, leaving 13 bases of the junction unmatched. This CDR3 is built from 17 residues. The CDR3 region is CASSQDSGTRGAGEQFF. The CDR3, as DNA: TGTGCCAGCAGCCAAGACTCCGGGACTAGGGGGGCGGGTGAGCAGTTCTTC.

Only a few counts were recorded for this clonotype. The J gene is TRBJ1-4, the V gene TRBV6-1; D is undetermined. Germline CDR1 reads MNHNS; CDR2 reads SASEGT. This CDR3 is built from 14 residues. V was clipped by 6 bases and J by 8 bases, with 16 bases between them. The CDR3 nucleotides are TGTGCCAGCAGCTCTCGTTCCTCCTTCGAAAAACTGTTTTTT. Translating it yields CASSSRSSFEKLFF.